This TCR beta chain was documented in a study of beta chain features in type 1 diabetes. General observations from the study: Any role of HLA type in TCRB rearrangement remained unresolved here.

In this sample, this clone turned up a few times. Its antigen is still unknown. Averaging about 116 mL, one heparinised blood draw came from each individual donor. Researchers reported sorting CD4+ naive, central memory, regulatory and stem cell-like memory cells via CD45RO/CCR7/CD25/CD127/CD95/CD27. Expressed TCRB transcripts were sequenced because the isolated RNA had all been reverse transcribed beforehand. Here immunoSEQ multiplex PCR was the method, and the copy in TCRdb shows in-frame clones only, minus some. The data contain about 290,000 clones, 8% of them singletons. Trimming cost V 6 bases and J 2 bases; bases outside gene matches: 7. CDR3 size: 15 residues. Germline V gives CDR1 SNHLY, CDR2 FYNNEI.

Sequenced sample: central memory CD4+ T cells from blood. The TCR sequence derives from a woman aged 18-29 years in good health. The chain couples TRBV2 to TRBJ2-1; TRBD2 matches at 7 bases. This CDR3 reads CASSTPSGAYNEQFF. The CDR3 nucleotides read TGTGCCAGCAGCACCCCCAGCGGGGCCTACAATGAGCAGTTCTTC.